This TCR beta chain originates from a study of T cell responses to AZD1222 COVID-19 vaccine. Study-wide context: The study pooled second doses at about 4 or about 12 weeks.

Some clones are missing from TCRdb's copy, which holds only in-frame ones; the method was immunoSEQ multiplex PCR. In the table there are under 130,000 clones, roughly 88% of which are singletons. The germline V and J ends were trimmed by 5 bases and 1 base, with 12 bases remaining between them. The CDR3 is 14 amino acids. Germline CDR1 and CDR2: SGHRS and YFSETQ. This specimen consisted of peripheral blood, obtained on day 0 of AZD1222 vaccination. The TCR was taken from an adult in good health. The chain is built from TRBV5-1 and TRBJ1-1, with a tentative D call TRBD1 (6 bases). CDR3 in DNA: TGCGCCAGCAGTACACAGGGATGGAACACTGAAGCTTTCTTT. It is translated as CASSTQGWNTEAFF.